What follows is one T cell receptor (beta chain) and its context. The target antigen is unknown. This entry is derived from a study of cytomegalovirus exposure and HLA in healthy donors. Points from the study as a whole: By a later analysis, the bulk of CMV-associated TCR beta chains appeared HLA-restricted. TCR beta sequences reportedly predicted most subjects' HLA-A and HLA-B alleles accurately. Presence/absence analyses assumed roughly uniform sequencing depth across donors, which may not hold.

Both 60 Vbeta primers and 13 Jbeta primers went into the PCR. TCRdb's copy holds only in-frame clones and misses some; the assay was immunoSEQ multiplex PCR. Of about 150,000 clones detected, about 80% appear once; the ten largest clones hold around 6.1%. Germline CDR1 is SNHLY and CDR2 is FYNNEI. V dropped 4 bases and J dropped 7 bases, with 16 bases sitting between them. The CDR3 length is 15 residues. This receptor was identified in a man younger than 40 in good health and CMV-seropositive. The V call is TRBV2, the J call TRBJ1-4; D gene uncertain. Sequencing was done on a sample of PBMCs. The CDR3 loop reads CASSGRGRTAEKLFF. The CDR3 coding sequence is TGTGCCAGCAGTGGGCGAGGGCGGACCGCTGAAAAACTGTTTTTT.